The clone carrying this TCR beta chain was seen many times. Its antigen is currently unknown. Unique molecular identifiers were incorporated during preparation of the TCRbeta library. TCRdb independently ran MiXCR on the PCR reads; one entry per CDR3 protein. The sample has about 260,000 distinct CDR3 sequences; around 7.8% are singletons. The sample is drawn from a study of T-cell reconstitution after alpha-beta-depleted transplantation in children. Regarding the study as a whole: By one year post-transplant, T-cell counts and diversity largely arose from T cells that were newly produced. Alpha-beta T cells about two months after transplant reportedly derived from several hundred expanded graft clones. Surviving recipient T cells and thymic progenitors produced the high day-60 TCRbeta diversity seen in some patients.

This TCR was recovered from a male patient between 10 and 17 years old who had a stem cell transplant for acute lymphoblastic leukemia, so the T cells may come from the graft donor. This specimen was PBMCs, mostly from graft donor cells, taken 180 days after TCRalphabeta/CD19-depleted stem cell transplant.

The CDR3 region is CASSSGTSGVFYEQYF. For the CDR3, the DNA is TGTGCCAGCAGTTCCGGGACTAGCGGGGTGTTTTACGAGCAGTACTTC. The chain is built from TRBV7-9 and TRBJ2-7; TRBD2 matches at 13 bases. V trimming: 6 bases; J trimming: 4 bases; junction bases outside the gene matches: 9. The germline gives CDR1 SEHNR, CDR2 FQNEAQ (reference sequence). The CDR3 is made up of 16 amino acids.